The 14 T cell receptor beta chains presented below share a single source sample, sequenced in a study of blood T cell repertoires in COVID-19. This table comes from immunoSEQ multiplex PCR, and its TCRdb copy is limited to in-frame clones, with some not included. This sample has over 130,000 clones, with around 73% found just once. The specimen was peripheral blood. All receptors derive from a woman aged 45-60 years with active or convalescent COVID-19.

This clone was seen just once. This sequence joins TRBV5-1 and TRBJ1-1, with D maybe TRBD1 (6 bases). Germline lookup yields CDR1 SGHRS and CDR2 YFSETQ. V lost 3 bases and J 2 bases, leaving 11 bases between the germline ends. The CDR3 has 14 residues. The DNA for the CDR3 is TGCGCCAGCAGCTCGACAGGCCTTAACACTGAAGCTTTCTTT. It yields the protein CASSSTGLNTEAFF. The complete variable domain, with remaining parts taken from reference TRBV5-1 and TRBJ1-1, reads KAGVTQTPRYLIKTRGQQVTLSCSPISGHRSVSWYQQTPGQGLQFLFEYFSETQRNKGNFPGRFSGRQFSNSRSEMNVSTLELGDSALYLCASSSTGLNTEAFFGQGTRLTVV.

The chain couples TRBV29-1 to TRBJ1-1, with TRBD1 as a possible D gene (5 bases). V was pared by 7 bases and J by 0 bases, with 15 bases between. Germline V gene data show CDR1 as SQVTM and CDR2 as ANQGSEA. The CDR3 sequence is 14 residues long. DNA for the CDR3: TGCAGCGCTGGTCAGGGAGGGGTGAACACTGAAGCTTTCTTT. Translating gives CSAGQGGVNTEAFF.

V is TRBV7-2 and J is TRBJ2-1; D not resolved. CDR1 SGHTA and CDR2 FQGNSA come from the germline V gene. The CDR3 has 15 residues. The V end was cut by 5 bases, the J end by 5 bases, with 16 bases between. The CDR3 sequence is CASSKPLLTHNEQFF. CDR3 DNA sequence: TGTGCCAGCAGCAAGCCGTTACTAACCCACAATGAGCAGTTCTTC. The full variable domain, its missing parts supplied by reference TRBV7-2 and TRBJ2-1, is GAGVSQSPSNKVTEKGKDVELRCDPISGHTALYWYRQSLGQGLEFLIYFQGNSAPDKSGLPSDRFSAERTGGSVSTLTIQRTQQEDSAVYLCASSKPLLTHNEQFFGPGTRLTVL.

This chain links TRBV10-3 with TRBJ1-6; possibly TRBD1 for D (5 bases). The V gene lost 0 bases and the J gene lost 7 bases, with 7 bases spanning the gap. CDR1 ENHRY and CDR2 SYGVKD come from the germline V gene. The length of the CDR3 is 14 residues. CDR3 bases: TGTGCCATCAGTGAGTCAAAGGGGAATTCACCCCTCCACTTT. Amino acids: CAISESKGNSPLHF.

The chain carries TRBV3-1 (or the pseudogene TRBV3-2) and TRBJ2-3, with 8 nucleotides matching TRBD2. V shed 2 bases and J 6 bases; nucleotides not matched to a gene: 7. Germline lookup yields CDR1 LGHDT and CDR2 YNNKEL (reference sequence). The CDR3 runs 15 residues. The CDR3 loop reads CASSQRRGAGDTQYF. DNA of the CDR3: TGTGCCAGCAGCCAACGGCGGGGGGCCGGGGATACGCAGTATTTT.

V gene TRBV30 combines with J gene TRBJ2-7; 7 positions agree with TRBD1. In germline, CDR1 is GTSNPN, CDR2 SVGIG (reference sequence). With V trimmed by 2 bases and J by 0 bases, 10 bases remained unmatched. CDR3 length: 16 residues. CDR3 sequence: CAWSPTRTGNSYEQYF. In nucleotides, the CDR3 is TGTGCCTGGAGTCCGACCCGGACAGGCAACTCCTACGAGCAGTACTTC.

CDR3 coding DNA: TGCGCCAGCACCACAGGGTACACTGAAGCTTTCTTT. Translation gives CASTTGYTEAFF. This chain joins TRBV5-1 and TRBJ1-1; D is perhaps TRBD1 (6 bases). Germline CDR1 reads SGHRS; CDR2 reads YFSETQ. V lost 6 bases, J lost 3 bases, and 9 bases lay in between. The CDR3 spans 12 residues.

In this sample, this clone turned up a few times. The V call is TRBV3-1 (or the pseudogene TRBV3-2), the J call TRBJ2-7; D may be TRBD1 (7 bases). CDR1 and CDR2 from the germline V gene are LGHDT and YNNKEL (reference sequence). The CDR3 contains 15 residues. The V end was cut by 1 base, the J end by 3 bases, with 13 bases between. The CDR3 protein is CASSQGGDSYYEQYF. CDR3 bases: TGTGCCAGCAGCCAAGGGGGGGACAGTTACTACGAGCAGTACTTC.

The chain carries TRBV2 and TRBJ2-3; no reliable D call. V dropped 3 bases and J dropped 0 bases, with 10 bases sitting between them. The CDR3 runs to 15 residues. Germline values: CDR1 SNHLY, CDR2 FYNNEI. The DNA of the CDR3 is TGTGCCAGCAGTGATAGTCTAGGTAGCACAGATACGCAGTATTTT. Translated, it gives CASSDSLGSTDTQYF. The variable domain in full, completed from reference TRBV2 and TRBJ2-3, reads EPEVTQTPSHQVTQMGQEVILRCVPISNHLYFYWYRQILGQKVEFLVSFYNNEISEKSEIFDDQFSVERPDGSNFTLKIRSTKLEDSAMYFCASSDSLGSTDTQYFGPGTRLTVL.

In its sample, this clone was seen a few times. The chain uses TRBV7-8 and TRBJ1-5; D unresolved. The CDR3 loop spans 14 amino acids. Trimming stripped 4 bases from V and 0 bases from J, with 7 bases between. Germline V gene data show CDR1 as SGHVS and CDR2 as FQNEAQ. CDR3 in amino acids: CASSSEYSNQPQHF. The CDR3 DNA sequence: TGTGCCAGCAGCTCGGAGTATAGCAATCAGCCCCAGCATTTT.

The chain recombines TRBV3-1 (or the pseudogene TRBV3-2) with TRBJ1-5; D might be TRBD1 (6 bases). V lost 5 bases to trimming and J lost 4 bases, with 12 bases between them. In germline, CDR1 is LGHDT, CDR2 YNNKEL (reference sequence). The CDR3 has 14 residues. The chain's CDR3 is CASSGQTHNQPQHF. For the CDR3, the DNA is TGTGCCAGCAGCGGACAGACACATAATCAGCCCCAGCATTTT.

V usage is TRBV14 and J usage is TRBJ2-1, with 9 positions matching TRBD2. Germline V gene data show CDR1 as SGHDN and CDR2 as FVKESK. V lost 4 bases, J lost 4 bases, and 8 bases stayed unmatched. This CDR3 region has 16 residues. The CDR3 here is CASSPELAGYYNEQFF. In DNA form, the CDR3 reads TGTGCCAGCAGCCCGGAACTAGCGGGTTATTACAATGAGCAGTTCTTC.

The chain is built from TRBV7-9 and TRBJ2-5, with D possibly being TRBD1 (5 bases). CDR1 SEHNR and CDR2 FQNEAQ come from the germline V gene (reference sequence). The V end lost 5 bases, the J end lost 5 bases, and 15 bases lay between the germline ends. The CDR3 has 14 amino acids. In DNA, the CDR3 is TGTGCCAGCAGCCGAGCTTCAGGGTTGGAGACCCAGTACTTC. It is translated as CASSRASGLETQYF.

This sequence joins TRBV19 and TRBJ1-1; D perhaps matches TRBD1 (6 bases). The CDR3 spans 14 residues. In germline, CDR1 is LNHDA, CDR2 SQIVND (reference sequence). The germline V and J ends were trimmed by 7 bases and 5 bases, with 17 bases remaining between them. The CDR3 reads CASTLGRGGTEAFF. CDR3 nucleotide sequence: TGTGCCAGTACCCTAGGAAGGGGGGGAACTGAAGCTTTCTTT.